The clone carrying this T cell receptor beta chain was seen only a few times. Its antigen is still unknown. TCRdb used MiXCR to reprocess the 5' RACE reads, holding one entry per CDR3 protein. The sample records some 240,000 distinct CDR3 sequences, approximately 8.3% being singletons. This record belongs to a study of identical twins. Findings and limits, study-wide: Twin sharing of out-of-frame TCR alpha was underestimated by models in monozygotic pairs. Zero-insertion analyses might be partly confounded by invariant T cells like MAIT and iNKT. Fewer insertions characterized abundant cord blood beta clonotypes, whereas memory repertoires showed none. Twins shared out-of-frame alpha sequences with excess low generation probability.

V was clipped by 8 bases and J by 4 bases, with 10 bases between them. This CDR3 has 12 residues. In germline, CDR1 is MNHEY, CDR2 SMNVEV (reference sequence). The sample also formed part of further work on yellow fever vaccine responses in identical twins.

This sequence was found in a woman in her late teens or twenties in good health. Sequencing input: CD8+ T cells sorted from blood. The chain couples TRBV27 to TRBJ2-3; D is ambiguous. CDR3 residues: CASSHPSDTQYF. The CDR3 nucleotides are TGTGCCAGCTCTCACCCGTCAGATACGCAGTATTTT.